Here is one T cell receptor beta chain with its context. Its binding antigen is unknown. The germline V gene sets CDR1 to MDHEN and CDR2 to SYDVKM. The CDR3 holds 17 amino acids from the cysteine to the phenylalanine. Of the read, only the CDR3 DNA is kept; its 51 bases are in frame from base 1. V gives up 6 bases and J gives up 3 bases, and the segment between their germline ends measures 24 bases. The cohort comprised approximately 700 healthy bone marrow donors. Cohort members were all nominally healthy when sampled, although unrecorded immune exposures were likely present. The donor was CMV seropositive and was included in the group of 290 or so seropositive cohort members. Each donor provided a peripheral blood sample, and peripheral blood mononuclear cells were used for TCR beta sequencing. The Qiagen DNeasy Blood Extraction Kit was used to extract genomic DNA from the blood cell samples. The data derive from a study of cytomegalovirus exposure and HLA in healthy donors (dated by TCRdb to about 2017). A note on the overall study: An earlier analysis of about 560 of the donors reported under 300 Gb of sequence data and 117 million unique TCR beta sequences obtained from 180 million or so T cells. Approximately 330 gigabases of sequencing data and tens of millions of unique TCR sequences made up an early release that covered 640 HLA-typed donors. Of the roughly 390 genotyped donors, about 80% fell in the genetic ancestry cluster associated with self-reported Caucasian donors. The study aimed to test whether signatures of past pathogen exposure could be identified by cataloging public T cell receptors. The study profiled the T cell repertoires of some 610 subjects by immunosequencing and related them to cytomegalovirus serostatus. A separate validation cohort of roughly 110 different subjects was used in addition to the roughly 640-subject first cohort. To predict cytomegalovirus infection status, the study combined high-throughput TCR immunosequencing, statistical association of individual TCRs with disease status, and machine learning. A later analysis re-examined previously published TCR beta repertoires from more than 550 donors and added high-resolution HLA genotyping to investigate patterns of TCR occurrence. Rather than using new phenotypic data, the later analysis identified candidate immune exposures from TCR beta sequences and from how often those sequences occurred across donors. In an earlier analysis of over 550 of the donors, high-throughput TCR beta sequencing was used to judge whether each TCR beta V gene segment behaved as functional or pseudogenic. Donor age, sex, ethnicity and CMV serostatus were compiled together with the repertoire data. A later genetic analysis took genome-wide SNP genotypes for about three fifths of the 666 donors and used that subset as a discovery cohort. Every repertoire in the discovery cohort had been generated on one and the same sequencing platform. HLA typing included class I and class II loci at four-digit resolution. Typing coverage varied by locus: about 620-630 donors for A, B, C, DRB1 and DQB1; approximately 560 for DQA1; 606 for DPA1; approximately 470 for DPB1. Roughly 5 DR-DQ haplotypes were treated as single units for association and clustering because of strong linkage in the cohort. Among a few hundred genotyped donors of the cohort, an average of roughly 240,000 unique TCR beta nucleotide sequences were sequenced per donor, roughly a sixth of them non-productive.

Library preparation used the immunoSEQ multiplex PCR assay. For the multiplex PCR, a mixture combining 60 forward primers for TCR Vbeta segments and 13 reverse primers for TCR Jbeta segments was used. The CDR3 region of rearranged TCR beta genes was amplified from genomic DNA by a multiplex PCR assay. The Illumina HiSeq System was used to sequence the amplified TCR beta libraries as 87-base-pair reads. Per the original workflow: In a later analysis, 70 million to 95 million unique TCR beta chains were counted across the 690 or so repertoires, and roughly 9.9 million of these chains were shared by at least two donors. A nearest-neighbor algorithm error-corrected the raw reads and collapsed the reads into unique sequences, merging closely related sequences to remove PCR and sequencing errors. To assign V, D and J gene segments, CDR3 sequences were aligned to IMGT reference sequences. Each retained sequence needed at least a six-nucleotide match to both a V gene segment and a J gene segment. Rearrangements were called productive when the CDR3 lacked stop codons and stayed in frame with V and J; all others were non-productive. Following IMGT convention, CDR3 was defined as the stretch from the second conserved V-encoded cysteine to the conserved J-encoded phenylalanine. In an earlier analysis of approximately 590 of the donors, sequences lacking an unambiguous match to a single V gene segment were excluded. An earlier analysis of approximately 590 of the donors called V segments functional above 56.7% productive rearrangements and segregating when the between-donor standard deviation exceeded 5%. To diagnose cytomegalovirus status from the catalog of TCR beta chain sequences, a statistical classification framework was built. In a later analysis, V and J genes were assigned by comparing TCR nucleotide sequences against IMGT/GENE-DB human TR gene sequences. A later analysis assigned CDR3 sequences and most-parsimonious VDJ recombination scenarios with the TCRdist pipeline. A later analysis defined each TCR beta chain by its CDR3 amino acid sequence plus V-gene family, and excluded reads lacking a unique V-gene family. A later analysis removed several hundred highly shared, low-generation-probability nucleotide sequences to deal with suspected cross-contamination and a sequencing artifact. For each public chain, a later analysis derived a clonal expansion index from normalized ranks of inferred template counts within each repertoire. Generation probabilities in a later analysis came from a VDJ recombination model fitted to out-of-frame rearrangements, and those results were checked against IGoR. A later analysis scored TCR-TCR, TCR-HLA and TCR-CMV co-occurrence with hypergeometric tests, applying a repertoire-size bias correction to TCR pairs. In a later analysis, false discovery rates were estimated by permuting HLA or CMV assignments 20 times. In a later analysis, co-occurring TCRs were grouped using DBSCAN, and TCRdist sequence similarity was added for clustering within HLA-allele-positive subsets. Repertoires with fewer than 30,000 or more than 120,000 public chains, plus five repertoires with anomalous nucleotide sharing, were excluded from co-occurrence clustering. TCRdb limited this immuneACCESS table to in-frame rearrangements with V and J called. A share of clones is missing; checked studies link under half to unresolved V genes, and the rest is unexplained. For V, J and clone size, that table is used; D and trimming come from the DNA. This sample's table lists 30,000 to 40,000 clones. The ten largest account for around 3.4% of the sample.

The investigation overall reported the following: A few of the identified cytomegalovirus-associated TCR beta chains were confirmed in vitro to be specific for cytomegalovirus antigens. Because counts were too low, some 17 rarely observed V segments, including chromosome 9 orphons, were excluded from the earlier analysis of roughly 580 of the donors. The authors suggested that the approach could potentially be extended to other disease states and immunological phenotypes. The classifier was reported to diagnose cytomegalovirus status with high specificity and sensitivity in both the original cohort and the validation cohort. The study gave a list of under 200 TCR beta chains associated with cytomegalovirus. The only immune exposure information available for the cohort was CMV serostatus. Broadly in line with IMGT annotations, most TCR beta V segments showed up in productive rearrangements about 87% or about 30% of the time in an earlier analysis of several hundred of the donors. When HLA alleles, especially DR and DQ, strongly co-occurred, attributing TCR associations to individual alleles was difficult. The presence/absence analyses assumed that sequencing depth was roughly uniform across donors, and that assumption may not be true. In a later genetic analysis, fewer N-insertions in productive TCRs were reported among donors in an Asian-associated ancestry cluster than the roughly 700-donor mean. Linkage disequilibrium might explain the correlated functional status among segregating V segments, but an unknown experimental factor could not be excluded. Several of the top co-occurrence clusters appeared to be linked to parvovirus B19, influenza, CMV and Epstein-Barr virus, according to a later analysis. A later analysis found that HLA-associated TCR beta chains were more clonally expanded and had lower generation probabilities than equally common non-associated chains. A further reported finding was that TCR beta sequences accurately predicted the HLA-A and HLA-B alleles for most subjects in the first cohort. In a later analysis, most CMV-associated TCR beta chains were found to appear HLA-restricted, with HLA associations seemingly driven largely by CMV exposure. Most TCR sequences were observed very rarely across donors, whereas some public TCRs were present in many individuals. Some IMGT-functional V segments, including TRBV6-2 and TRBV6-3, could not be told apart with the 87-base-pair reads, so those segments were excluded. Only TCR beta chains were sequenced in this cohort, and the absence of alpha or paired-chain data limited detectable features. A later analysis found that TCR association rates varied across HLA loci, with DRB1 alleles showing the most associated TCRs and HLA-C alleles the fewest. Because HLA typing was missing for some donors at each locus, association tests included only the typed subset. A cluster of highly shared sequence variants was judged likely to represent a technical artifact of the sequencing pipeline. At a false discovery rate of 0.05, a later analysis linked 16,000 or so TCR beta sequences to specific HLA alleles. A later genetic analysis associated a missense DCLRE1C variant with V-gene and J-gene trimming of TCR beta chains, and an independent cohort replicated the association.

Sequencing used PBMCs. The sequence links TRBV28 to TRBJ2-7, with TRBD2 tentatively as D gene (5 bases match). The clonotype was recovered from a woman aged 40-49 years in good health and CMV-seropositive. The nucleotide sequence is given as TGTGCCAGCAGGCCAATACTCGGCAGCGGTATGGGCTACGAGCAGTACTTC. It encodes CASRPILGSGMGYEQYF.